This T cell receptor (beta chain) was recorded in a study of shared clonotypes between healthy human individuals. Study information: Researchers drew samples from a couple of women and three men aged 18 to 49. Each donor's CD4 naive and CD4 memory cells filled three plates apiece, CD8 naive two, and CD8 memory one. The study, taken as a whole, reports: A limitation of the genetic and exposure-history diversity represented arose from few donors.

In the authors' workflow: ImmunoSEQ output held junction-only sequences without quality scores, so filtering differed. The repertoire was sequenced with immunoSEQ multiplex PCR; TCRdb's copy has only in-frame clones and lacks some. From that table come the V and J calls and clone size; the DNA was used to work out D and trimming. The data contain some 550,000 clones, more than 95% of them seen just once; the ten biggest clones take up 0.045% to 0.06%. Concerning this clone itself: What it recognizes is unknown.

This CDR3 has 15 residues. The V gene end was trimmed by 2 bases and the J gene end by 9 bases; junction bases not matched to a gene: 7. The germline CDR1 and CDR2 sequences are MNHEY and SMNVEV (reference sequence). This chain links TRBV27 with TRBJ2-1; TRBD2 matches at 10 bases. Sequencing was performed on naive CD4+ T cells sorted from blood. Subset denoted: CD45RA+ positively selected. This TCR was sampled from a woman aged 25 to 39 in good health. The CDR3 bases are TGTGCCAGCAGTTTACGGCTAGCGGGAGTAAGTGAGCAGTTCTTC. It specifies CASSLRLAGVSEQFF.